The 18 T cell receptor beta chains below were found in one sample sequenced in a study of molecular identifiers for immune sequencing clone quantification. TCRdb reprocessed the PCR reads via MiXCR and lists one record per CDR3 protein. The profile shows 550,000 to 750,000 distinct CDR3 sequences, just under 20% of them singletons. Sequenced material: naive CD8+ T cells from blood, with Jurkat cell RNA spiked in. This sample's subset: FACS-sorted CD8+CD4-CCR7+CD45RA+ naive T cells. The source of these receptors is a human donor in good health. Some libraries in this study had Jurkat cell RNA spiked in.

This clonotype was observed many times. The chain employs TRBV7-9 and TRBJ2-3; 9 bases agree with TRBD1. From germline, CDR1 is SEHNR and CDR2 FQNEAQ (reference sequence). The CDR3 covers 18 residues. The trim removed 5 bases at V and 6 bases at J, leaving 18 bases unmatched. CDR3 DNA sequence: TGTGCCAGCAGCGTTACACCGGGACAGGGCCCCATCGACGATACGCAGTATTTT. This sequence encodes CASSVTPGQGPIDDTQYF.

The sample holds a few counts of this clonotype. This chain connects TRBV5-6 to TRBJ2-1; possible D gene TRBD1, 6 bases. Looked up from germline, CDR1 is SGHDT and CDR2 is YYEEEE. V dropped 1 base and J dropped 4 bases, with 12 bases sitting between them. The CDR3 runs 15 residues. CDR3 DNA sequence: TGTGCCAGCAGCTTGTGGCAGGGGTCATACAATGAGCAGTTCTTC. This sequence encodes CASSLWQGSYNEQFF.

The rearrangement links TRBV11-2 to TRBJ2-7, with D unresolved. The CDR3 length is 13 residues. CDR1 and CDR2 from the germline V gene are SGHAT and FQNNGV. Trimming took 5 bases from V and 2 from J, leaving 10 bases between them. CDR3 coding DNA: TGTGCCAGCAGCCCGACGCCAGCCTACGAGCAGTACTTC. Residues: CASSPTPAYEQYF.

The chain joins TRBV4-1 to TRBJ1-1; TRBD1 is a possible D gene (5 bases). Deletions cut 6 bases from V and 6 bases from J, with 17 bases between. CDR1 MGHRA and CDR2 YSYEKL come from the germline V gene. The CDR3 loop spans 14 amino acids. The CDR3 region is CASSLTGGVAEAFF. CDR3 nucleotide sequence: TGCGCCAGCAGTCTGACGGGGGGTGTCGCTGAAGCTTTCTTT.

This clonotype was observed at least ten times. The V call is TRBV7-6, the J call TRBJ1-1, with D maybe TRBD1 (5 bases). CDR3 size: 17 residues. With 4 bases removed from V and 3 bases from J, the gap between germline ends came to 21 bases. Germline CDR1 and CDR2: SGHVS and FNYEAQ. DNA for the CDR3: TGTGCCAGCAGCTCGGAGCGGAGACAGTACCTCGACACTGAAGCTTTCTTT. Its translation is CASSSERRQYLDTEAFF.

Only a few counts were recorded for this clonotype. The J gene is TRBJ1-4, the V gene TRBV27, with 7 bases identical to TRBD1. The CDR3 spans 17 residues. The V gene end was trimmed by 5 bases and the J gene end by 8 bases; junction bases not matched to a gene: 17. Germline V gene data show CDR1 as MNHEY and CDR2 as SMNVEV (reference sequence). The CDR3: CASSHSSTGSLMEKLFF. The CDR3 nucleotides are TGTGCCAGCAGTCACTCCTCGACAGGGAGCCTAATGGAAAAACTGTTTTTT.

V and J are TRBV15 and TRBJ2-5; D call uncertain. The CDR3 runs 14 residues. The germline CDR1 and CDR2 sequences are LNHNV and YYDKDF (reference sequence). The V end lost 1 base, the J end lost 1 base, and 7 bases lay between the germline ends. CDR3 residues: CATSRGGSQETQYF. The CDR3 coding sequence is TGTGCCACCAGCAGAGGAGGCAGCCAAGAGACCCAGTACTTC.

Ten or more counts support this clonotype. This rearrangement joins TRBV7-8 to TRBJ1-1, with 8 bases aligning to TRBD1. Germline lookup yields CDR1 SGHVS and CDR2 FQNEAQ. J was trimmed by 4 bases and V by 3 bases; bases with no gene match: 4. The CDR3 extends over 14 amino acids. The CDR3 bases are TGTGCCAGCAGCTTTGGACAGGGCGGCACTGAAGCTTTCTTT. Its protein is CASSFGQGGTEAFF.

This clonotype was recorded a few times. The V call is TRBV27, the J call TRBJ1-1; no clear D. Germline V gene lookup returns CDR1 MNHEY and CDR2 SMNVEV (reference sequence). Between the trimmed V and J ends, which lost 5 bases and 4 bases, there was a span of 23 bases. This CDR3 region has 17 residues. This chain's CDR3 is CASSTTQRGVEGTEAFF. In nucleotides, the CDR3 is TGTGCCAGCAGTACGACGCAAAGAGGAGTCGAAGGCACTGAAGCTTTCTTT.

A note on this clonotype: A much larger clone sits a single nucleotide away, making a read error possible. This chain links TRBV7-2 with TRBJ2-1; 9 positions agree with TRBD1. Germline CDR1 reads SGHTA; CDR2 reads FQGNSA. This CDR3 spans 17 amino acids. CDR3 in DNA: TGTGCCAGCGGCTTAGCAGGGAGGGACAGGGCCTACAATGAGCAGTTCTTC. Its translation: CASGLAGRDRAYNEQFF.

This clonotype occurred a few times. V and J are TRBV5-1 and TRBJ2-1; 8 positions match TRBD2. From germline, CDR1 is SGHRS and CDR2 YFSETQ. The V and J ends lost 0 bases and 8 bases, in that order; junction bases with no gene match: 10. This CDR3 has 16 residues. The CDR3 DNA is TGCGCCAGCAGCTTGGCCCGACTAGCGCAAGGGCATGAGCAGTTCTTC. It translates to CASSLARLAQGHEQFF.

V usage is TRBV27 and J usage is TRBJ2-7, with 8 bases fitting TRBD2. CDR3 size: 14 residues. With 6 bases clipped from V and 3 bases from J, the junction kept 7 bases outside the gene matches. Germline V gives CDR1 MNHEY, CDR2 SMNVEV (reference sequence). The CDR3 region has the DNA TGTGCCAGCAGCGCTGGGACTAGGGGCTACGAGCAGTACTTC. This gives the protein CASSAGTRGYEQYF.

This clonotype was seen a few times. This chain connects TRBV10-1 to TRBJ2-1, with D possibly TRBD1 on 7 matching bases. Germline loops: CDR1 WNHNN, CDR2 SYGVQD (reference sequence). V was clipped by 7 bases and J by 8 bases, with 12 bases between them. The CDR3 runs to 12 residues. The CDR3 reads CASMGQRDEQFF. Here the CDR3 DNA reads TGCGCCAGCATGGGACAGCGGGATGAGCAGTTCTTC.

This clonotype was detected many times. The chain joins TRBV12-3 or TRBV12-4 to TRBJ2-3; TRBD2 matches at 8 bases. J gave up 2 bases and V 6 bases, and 7 bases lay outside the gene matches. This CDR3 comprises 15 residues. Here the CDR3 DNA reads TGTGCCAGCAGACGAGAGACTAGCGTCACAGATACGCAGTATTTT. This translates into CASRRETSVTDTQYF.

This clonotype was counted many times. The V and J genes are TRBV6-2 or TRBV6-3 and TRBJ2-7, with D unclear. This CDR3 has 13 residues. Germline values: CDR1 MNHEY, CDR2 SVGEGT. The ends were cut back, 6 bases at V and 1 base at J, with 10 bases in the middle. This chain's CDR3 is CASSPFKSYEQYF. The CDR3 nucleotides read TGTGCCAGCAGCCCGTTCAAGTCCTACGAGCAGTACTTC.

Worth noting for this clonotype: A clone one base away is much larger, so this may be a read error. The J gene is TRBJ1-3, the V gene TRBV28, with D perhaps TRBD1 (5 bases). Germline CDR1 and CDR2: MDHEN and SYDVKM. This CDR3 region has 14 residues. Here the CDR3 DNA reads TGTGCCGGCAGTTTAAGGGGACTAGCAAACACCATATATTTT. Protein sequence: CAGSLRGLANTIYF.

As concerns this clonotype: This may arise from a read error, as a much more abundant clone is one base away. CDR3 DNA: TGTGCCAGCAGTGAAGCGGAGGGATACGAGCAGCACTTC. Protein: CASSEAEGYEQHF. V usage is TRBV6-1 and J usage is TRBJ2-7; D is possibly TRBD2 (6 bases). The CDR3 is 13 amino acids. Per the germline V gene, CDR1 is MNHNS and CDR2 is SASEGT.

This clonotype was seen more than once but under ten times. The V and J genes are TRBV4-2 and TRBJ1-4; 7 positions agree with TRBD1. V trimming: 1 base; J trimming: 6 bases; junction bases outside the gene matches: 5. This CDR3 is built from 15 residues. Germline CDR1 is LGHNA and CDR2 is YNFKEQ. The CDR3 sequence is CASSQGQGGDEKLFF. The DNA of the CDR3 is TGTGCCAGCAGCCAAGGACAGGGAGGGGATGAAAAACTGTTTTTT.